This T cell receptor (beta chain) was captured in a study of blood T cell repertoires in COVID-19. Study details: Sample material is recorded as cDNA or gDNA derived from T cells, B-cell-depleted T cells, or PBMCs.

Adults between roughly 18 and 90 years of age took part from under 30 US areas. Two consecutive negative NP/OP PCR tests, clearance, or resolved symptoms defined Cohort 3 recovery. The CDR3 runs to 15 residues. V was clipped by 2 bases and J by 6 bases, with 16 bases between them. Looked up from germline, CDR1 is SNHLY and CDR2 is FYNNEI. Sequenced by immunoSEQ multiplex PCR; TCRdb stores in-frame clones only, minus some. The sample lists a few hundred thousand clones; about 90% were seen once. This TCR was recovered from a woman aged 25-40 years who had recovered from COVID-19. Sequencing input: PBMCs or T cells enriched from blood (not recorded which). V is TRBV2 and J is TRBJ1-2, with D perhaps TRBD1 (5 bases). In nucleotides, the CDR3 is TGTGCCAGCAGTGAACAGGGATGGGCGAGCGATGGCTACACCTTC. Translating gives CASSEQGWASDGYTF.